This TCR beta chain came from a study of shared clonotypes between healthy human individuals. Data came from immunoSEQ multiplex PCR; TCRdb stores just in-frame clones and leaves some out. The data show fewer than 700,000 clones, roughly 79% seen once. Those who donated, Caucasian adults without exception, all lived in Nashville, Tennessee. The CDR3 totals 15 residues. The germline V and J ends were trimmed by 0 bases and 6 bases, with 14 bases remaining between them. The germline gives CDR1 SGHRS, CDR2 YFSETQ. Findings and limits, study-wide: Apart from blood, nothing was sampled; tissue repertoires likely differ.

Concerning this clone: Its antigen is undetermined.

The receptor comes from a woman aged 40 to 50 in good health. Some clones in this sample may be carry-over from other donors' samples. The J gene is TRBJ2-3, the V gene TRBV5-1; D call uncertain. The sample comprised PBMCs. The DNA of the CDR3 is TGCGCCAGCAGCTTGGAATCACAACATGAGGATACGCAGTATTTT. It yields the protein CASSLESQHEDTQYF. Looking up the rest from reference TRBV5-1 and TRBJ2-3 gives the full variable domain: KAGVTQTPRYLIKTRGQQVTLSCSPISGHRSVSWYQQTPGQGLQFLFEYFSETQRNKGNFPGRFSGRQFSNSRSEMNVSTLELGDSALYLCASSLESQHEDTQYFGPGTRLTVL.